Presented here are 19 T cell receptor beta chains from one specimen sequenced in a study of CD8+CD57+ T cells in acquired aplastic anemia. Template material for TCR beta VDJ and CDR3 profiling consisted of genomic DNA. A single record per CDR3 protein comes from TCRdb applying MiXCR to the reads. Among 110,000 or so distinct CDR3 sequences listed, around half were seen once. Sequencing was performed on sorted CD4+, CD8+, or CD8+CD57+ T cells (not recorded which) from PBMCs. The source is a human donor in good health, serving as a control.

The V gene is TRBV15, the J gene TRBJ2-7; TRBD1 agrees at 8 bases. With 6 bases clipped from V and 2 bases from J, the junction kept 9 bases outside the gene matches. CDR1 is LNHNV, CDR2 YYDKDF, per germline (reference sequence). CDR3 length: 15 residues. The CDR3 DNA reads TGTGCCACCAGGCACACCGGGACAGGAACCTACGAGCAGTACTTC. This encodes CATRHTGTGTYEQYF.

There are many counts of this clonotype. The chain carries TRBV30 and TRBJ2-7; a weak D match, TRBD2 (6 bases). V lost 3 bases, J lost 0 bases, and 12 bases lay in between. Germline V gives CDR1 GTSNPN, CDR2 SVGIG (reference sequence). This CDR3 spans 14 amino acids. The CDR3 DNA reads TGTGCCTGGAGGTCGCGGGGCTACTCCTACGAGCAGTACTTC. It codes for CAWRSRGYSYEQYF.

The table lists this clonotype with many counts. The chain combines TRBV5-4 with TRBJ1-1, with D possibly matching TRBD1 (6 bases). This CDR3 has 12 residues. In germline, CDR1 is SGHNT, CDR2 YYREEE (reference sequence). Trimming removed 6 bases at V and 4 bases at J, with 10 bases between. CDR3 nucleotides: TGTGCCAGCAACATACAGGGCACTGAAGCTTTCTTT. Amino acid sequence: CASNIQGTEAFF.

The V gene is TRBV7-8, the J gene TRBJ2-3, with 7 bases matching TRBD2. The V and J ends lost 3 bases and 7 bases, in that order; junction bases with no gene match: 4. This CDR3 comprises 13 residues. The germline V gene has CDR1 SGHVS and CDR2 FQNEAQ. CDR3 in DNA: TGTGCCAGCAGCTTTGCGGGAGAAAATACGCAGTATTTT. Amino acid sequence: CASSFAGENTQYF.

The genes are TRBV7-9 and TRBJ2-6; D is unresolved. V gave up 5 bases and J gave up 4 bases, with 6 bases separating them. This CDR3 contains 13 residues. Germline V gene sequence: CDR1 SEHNR, CDR2 FQNEAQ (reference sequence). The CDR3 nucleotides are TGTGCCAGCAGCATGCAGGGGGCCAACGTCCTGACTTTC. Translation: CASSMQGANVLTF.

The chain uses TRBV15 and TRBJ1-5; TRBD1 is a possible D gene (5 bases). V lost 0 bases and J 4 bases, leaving 16 bases between the germline ends. Germline-derived CDR1 and CDR2 are LNHNV and YYDKDF (reference sequence). This CDR3 has 17 residues. DNA for the CDR3: TGTGCCACCAGCAGAGATGAGGGAGGGGAGACGAATCAGCCCCAGCATTTT. Translated, it gives CATSRDEGGETNQPQHF.

The chain has TRBV24-1 and TRBJ1-2, with 7 bases fitting TRBD1. Germline V gene lookup returns CDR1 KGHDR and CDR2 SFDVKD. The J segment lost 6 bases and the V segment lost 3 bases, leaving 0 bases of the junction unmatched. The CDR3 runs to 12 residues. In nucleotides, the CDR3 is TGTGCCACCAGTGATACAGGGGATGGCTACACCTTC. Residues: CATSDTGDGYTF.

A single count supports this clonotype. J is TRBJ1-2 and V is TRBV29-1; 9 positions agree with TRBD1. Germline lookup yields CDR1 SQVTM and CDR2 ANQGSEA. The CDR3 is 13 amino acids. Trimming at V came to 4 bases and at J to 7 bases, leaving 7 bases not matched to a gene. The CDR3 nucleotides are TGCAGCGTTGTGGGACAGGGCGGTTCTGGCTACACCTTC. Translating gives CSVVGQGGSGYTF.

The J gene is TRBJ2-7, the V gene TRBV11-1, with 9 nucleotides matching TRBD2. The germline V gene encodes CDR1 SGHAT and CDR2 FQDESV (reference sequence). The ends lost 4 bases at V and 2 bases at J; junction bases unmatched: 9. This CDR3 has 16 residues. CDR3 bases: TGTGCCAGCAGCTCGATGGTGGCTAGCGGGACCTACGAGCAGTACTTC. Translating gives CASSSMVASGTYEQYF.

At least ten counts were recorded for this clonotype. One end of the junction varies from germline; a read error may be responsible. The V gene is TRBV12-3 or TRBV12-4, the J gene TRBJ1-2, with D perhaps TRBD1 (5 bases). The CDR3 is 14 residues long. CDR3 loop: CASSYGTAKYGYTF. DNA for the CDR3: TGTGCCAGCAGCTATGGGACTGCTAAGTATGGCTACACCTTC.

This clonotype occurred once. The DNA for the CDR3 is TGTGCCACCAGATCAGGGTTTAATTCACCCCTCCACTTT. Its protein is CATRSGFNSPLHF. V and J are TRBV15 and TRBJ1-6, with D maybe TRBD1 (5 bases). Germline V CDR1 and CDR2: LNHNV, YYDKDF (reference sequence). This CDR3 has 13 amino acids. The germline V and J ends were trimmed by 6 bases and 6 bases, with 9 bases remaining between them.

This clonotype was observed many times. The chain uses TRBV6-2 or TRBV6-3 and TRBJ2-7; D ambiguous. V was cut by 2 bases and J by 5 bases, with 7 bases left in between. The CDR3 runs to 12 residues. The germline V gene encodes CDR1 MNHEY and CDR2 SVGEGT. The CDR3 nucleotides read TGTGCCAGCAGTTACGGCCGGAACGAGCAGTACTTC. Protein sequence: CASSYGRNEQYF.

The chain recombines TRBV24-1 with TRBJ2-5; D not resolved. Trimming stripped 2 bases from V and 10 bases from J, with 10 bases between. Germline CDR1 reads KGHDR; CDR2 reads SFDVKD. The CDR3 is 12 residues long. CDR3 sequence reads: CATSDWWGNQYF. CDR3 bases: TGTGCCACCAGTGATTGGTGGGGAAACCAGTACTTC.

Of note for this clonotype: A much bigger clone sits one base away, suggesting this may be a read error. This chain uses TRBV25-1 with TRBJ2-1; the D call may be TRBD1 or TRBD2 (5 bases each). V was shortened by 3 bases and J by 7 bases, with 16 bases between the two germline ends. The V gene's germline CDR1 is MGHDK and CDR2 SYGVNS. This CDR3 comprises 15 residues. The CDR3 nucleotides read TGTGCCAGCAGTGACCCGGGACCGGGCCTTAATGAGCAGTTCTTC. Its translation: CASSDPGPGLNEQFF.

This chain uses TRBV24-1 with TRBJ1-2, with TRBD1 as a possible D gene (5 bases). Looked up from germline, CDR1 is KGHDR and CDR2 is SFDVKD. V shed 3 bases and J shed 7 bases, with 5 bases lying between them. The CDR3 length is 11 residues. The CDR3 coding sequence is TGTGCCACCAGTGATGGGACTGGCTACACCTTC. Translating it yields CATSDGTGYTF.

This clonotype was counted between two and nine times. The chain joins TRBV2 to TRBJ2-1; 7 nucleotides align to TRBD2. CDR1 is SNHLY and CDR2 is FYNNEI in the germline V gene. The ends lost 6 bases at V and 3 bases at J; junction bases unmatched: 8. This CDR3 spans 15 amino acids. CDR3: CASRTGRDGYNEQFF. As DNA, the CDR3 is TGTGCCAGCAGGACGGGGAGGGACGGCTACAATGAGCAGTTCTTC.

This clonotype was found many times. The genes are TRBV7-3 and TRBJ2-2; D not resolved. CDR3 length: 14 residues. Germline V CDR1 and CDR2: SGHTA, FQGTGA. Trimming shortened V by 6 bases and J by 1 base, and 9 bases separated the two germline ends. CDR3 sequence reads: CASRTAENTGELFF. CDR3 nucleotide sequence: TGTGCCAGCAGAACAGCAGAGAACACCGGGGAGCTGTTTTTT. The full variable domain, completed using reference TRBV7-3 and TRBJ2-2, is GAGVSQTPSNKVTEKGKYVELRCDPISGHTALYWYRQSLGQGPEFLIYFQGTGAADDSGLPNDRFFAVRPEGSVSTLKIQRTERGDSAVYLCASRTAENTGELFFGEGSRLTVL.

The table lists this clonotype with a count of one. The chain couples TRBV19 to TRBJ1-1, with TRBD1 as a possible D gene (5 bases). V was trimmed by 4 bases and J by 5 bases, leaving 14 bases between them. The CDR3 is made up of 14 amino acids. From germline, CDR1 is LNHDA and CDR2 SQIVND (reference sequence). CDR3: CASSSAGGRTEAFF. The CDR3 region has the DNA TGTGCCAGTAGTAGTGCGGGGGGAAGGACTGAAGCTTTCTTT.

V gene TRBV5-4 combines with J gene TRBJ2-3; D not certain. This CDR3 contains 14 residues. Germline V gene sequence: CDR1 SGHNT, CDR2 YYREEE (reference sequence). V gave up 4 bases and J gave up 0 bases, with 9 bases separating them. CDR3 DNA sequence: TGTGCCAGCAGCACCGGCCAGAGCACAGATACGCAGTATTTT. This codes for CASSTGQSTDTQYF.